This T cell receptor (beta chain) comes out of a study of T-cell memory formation after mild COVID-19. TCRdb reanalysed the 5' RACE reads using MiXCR and keeps one entry per CDR3 protein. The data show around 140,000 distinct CDR3 sequences, with approximately 6% seen just once and roughly 2.1% held by the top ten. Per germline, CDR1 SEHNR and CDR2 FQNEAQ (reference sequence). The ends lost 5 bases at V and 9 bases at J; junction bases unmatched: 7. There are 15 residues in the CDR3. The sequence was collected from an adult woman who had mild COVID-19 (a few samples of this study predate the infection). Cell type and time point are not known. V is TRBV7-9 and J is TRBJ2-1, with 13 bases identical to TRBD2. The sequenced sample consisted of PBMCs or a T cell subset sorted from them (not recorded which). CDR3 sequence (DNA): TGTGCCAGCAGCCCAAGGACTAGCGGGAGAGGTGAGCAGTTCTTC. Its protein is CASSPRTSGRGEQFF.